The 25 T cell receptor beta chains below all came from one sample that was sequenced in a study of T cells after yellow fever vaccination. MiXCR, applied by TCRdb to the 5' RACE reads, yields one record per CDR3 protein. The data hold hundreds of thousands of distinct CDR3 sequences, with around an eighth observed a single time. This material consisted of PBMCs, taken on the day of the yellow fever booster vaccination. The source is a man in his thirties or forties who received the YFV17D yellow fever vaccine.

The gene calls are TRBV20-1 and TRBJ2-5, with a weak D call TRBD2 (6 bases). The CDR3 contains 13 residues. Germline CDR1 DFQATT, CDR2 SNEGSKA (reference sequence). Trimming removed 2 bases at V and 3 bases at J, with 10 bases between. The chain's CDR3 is CSARKWGEETQYF. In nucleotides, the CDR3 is TGCAGTGCTAGAAAATGGGGGGAAGAGACCCAGTACTTC.

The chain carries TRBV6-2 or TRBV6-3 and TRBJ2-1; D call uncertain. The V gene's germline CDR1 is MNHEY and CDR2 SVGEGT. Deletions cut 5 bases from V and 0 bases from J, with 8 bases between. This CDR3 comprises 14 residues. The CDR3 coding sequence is TGTGCCAGCAGTAAGTCGAGCTCCTACAATGAGCAGTTCTTC. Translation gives CASSKSSSYNEQFF.

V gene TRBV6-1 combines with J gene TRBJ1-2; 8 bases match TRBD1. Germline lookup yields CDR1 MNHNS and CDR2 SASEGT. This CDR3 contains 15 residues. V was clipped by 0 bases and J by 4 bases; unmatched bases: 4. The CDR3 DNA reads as TGTGCCAGCAGTGAAGCCCTGGGACAGGTCTATGGCTACACCTTC. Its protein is CASSEALGQVYGYTF.

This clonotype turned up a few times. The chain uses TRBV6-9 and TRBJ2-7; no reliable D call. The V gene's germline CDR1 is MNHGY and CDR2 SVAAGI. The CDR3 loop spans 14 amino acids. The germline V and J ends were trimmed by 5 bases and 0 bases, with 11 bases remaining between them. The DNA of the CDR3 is TGTGCCAGCAGTCCGCCCCCTTCCTCCTACGAGCAGTACTTC. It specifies CASSPPPSSYEQYF.

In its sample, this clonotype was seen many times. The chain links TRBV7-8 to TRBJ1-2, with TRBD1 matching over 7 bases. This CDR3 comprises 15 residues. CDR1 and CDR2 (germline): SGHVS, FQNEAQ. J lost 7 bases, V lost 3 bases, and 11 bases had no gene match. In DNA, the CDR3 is TGTGCCAGCAGCTTTTACCGGGACAGTCGCGGTGGCTACACCTTC. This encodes CASSFYRDSRGGYTF. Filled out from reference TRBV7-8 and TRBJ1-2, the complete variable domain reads GAGVSQSPRYKVAKRGQDVALRCDPISGHVSLFWYQQALGQGPEFLTYFQNEAQLDKSGLPSDRFFAERPEGSVSTLKIQRTQQEDSAVYLCASSFYRDSRGGYTFGSGTRLTVV.

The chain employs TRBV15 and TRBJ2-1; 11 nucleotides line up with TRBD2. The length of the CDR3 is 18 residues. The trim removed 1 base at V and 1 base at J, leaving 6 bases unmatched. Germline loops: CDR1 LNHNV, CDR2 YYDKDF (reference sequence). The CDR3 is CATSRGTGTSGSYNEQFF. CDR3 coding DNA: TGTGCCACCAGCAGAGGAACCGGGACTAGCGGTTCCTACAATGAGCAGTTCTTC.

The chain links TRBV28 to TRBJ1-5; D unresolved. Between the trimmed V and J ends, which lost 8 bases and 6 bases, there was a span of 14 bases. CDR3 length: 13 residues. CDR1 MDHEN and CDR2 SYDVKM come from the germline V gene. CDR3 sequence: CASWVNVFQPQHF. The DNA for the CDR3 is TGTGCCAGCTGGGTTAATGTATTTCAGCCCCAGCATTTT.

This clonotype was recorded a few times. The CDR3, as DNA: TGTGCCAGCAGGGCTCCGGGACTAGCGTCAGATACGCAGTATTTT. It translates to CASRAPGLASDTQYF. The rearrangement uses TRBV7-2 and TRBJ2-3, with 10 nucleotides matching TRBD2. Germline CDR1 SGHTA, CDR2 FQGNSA. V lost 6 bases to trimming and J lost 4 bases; unmatched junction nucleotides: 7. The CDR3 is 15 amino acids.

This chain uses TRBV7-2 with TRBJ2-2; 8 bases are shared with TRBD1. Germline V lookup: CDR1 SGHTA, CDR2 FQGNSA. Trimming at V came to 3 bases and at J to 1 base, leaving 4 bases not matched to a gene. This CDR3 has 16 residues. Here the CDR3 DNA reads TGTGCCAGCAGCTTGCACGGGACAGGGAACACCGGGGAGCTGTTTTTT. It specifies CASSLHGTGNTGELFF.

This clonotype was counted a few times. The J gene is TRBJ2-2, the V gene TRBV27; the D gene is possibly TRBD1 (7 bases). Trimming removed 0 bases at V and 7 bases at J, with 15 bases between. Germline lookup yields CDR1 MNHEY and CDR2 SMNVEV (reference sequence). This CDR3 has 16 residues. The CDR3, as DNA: TGTGCCAGCAGTTTATCAGGGGGGCAGGGGGGCGGGGAGCTGTTTTTT. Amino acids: CASSLSGGQGGGELFF.

CDR3 nucleotides: TGTGCCAGCTCACCGCGCCGAGGGGATGGGCTGTTTTTT. Amino acid sequence: CASSPRRGDGLFF. The rearrangement links TRBV18 to TRBJ1-4; tentatively, D is TRBD1 (5 bases). Trimming cost V 3 bases and J 14 bases, with 16 bases left between them. Germline CDR1 and CDR2: KGHSH and LQKENI. The CDR3 sequence is 13 residues long.

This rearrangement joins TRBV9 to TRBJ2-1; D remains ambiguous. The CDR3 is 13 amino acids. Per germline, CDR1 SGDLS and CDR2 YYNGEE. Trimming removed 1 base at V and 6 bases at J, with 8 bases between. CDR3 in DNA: TGTGCCAGCAGCGTATCAGATCGCAATGAGCAGTTCTTC. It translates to CASSVSDRNEQFF.

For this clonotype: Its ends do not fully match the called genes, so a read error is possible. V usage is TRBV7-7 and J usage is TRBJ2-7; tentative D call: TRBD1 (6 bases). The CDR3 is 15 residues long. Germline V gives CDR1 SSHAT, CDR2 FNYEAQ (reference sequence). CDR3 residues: CASSFADSGSYEQYF. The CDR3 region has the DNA TGTGCTAGCAGCTTCGCGGACAGTGGATCCTACGAGCAGTACTTC.

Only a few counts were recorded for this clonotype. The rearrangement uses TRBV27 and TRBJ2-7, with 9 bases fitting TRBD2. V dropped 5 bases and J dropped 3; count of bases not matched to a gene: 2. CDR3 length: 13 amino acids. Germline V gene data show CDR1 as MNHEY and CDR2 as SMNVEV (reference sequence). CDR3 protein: CASSHSGGYEQYF. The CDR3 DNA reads TGTGCCAGCAGTCATAGCGGGGGCTACGAGCAGTACTTC.

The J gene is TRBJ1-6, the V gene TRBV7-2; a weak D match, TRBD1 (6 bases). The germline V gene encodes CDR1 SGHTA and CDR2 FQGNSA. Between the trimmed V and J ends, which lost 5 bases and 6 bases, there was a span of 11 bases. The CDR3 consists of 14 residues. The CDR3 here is CASSITGINSPLHF. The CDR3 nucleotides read TGTGCCAGCAGCATTACAGGGATTAATTCACCCCTCCACTTT.

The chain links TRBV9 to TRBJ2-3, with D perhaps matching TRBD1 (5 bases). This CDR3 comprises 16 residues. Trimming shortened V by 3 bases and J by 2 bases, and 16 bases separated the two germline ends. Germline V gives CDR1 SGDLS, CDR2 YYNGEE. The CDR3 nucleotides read TGTGCCAGCAGCGAACGCATGACAGTCTACACAGATACGCAGTATTTT. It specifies CASSERMTVYTDTQYF.

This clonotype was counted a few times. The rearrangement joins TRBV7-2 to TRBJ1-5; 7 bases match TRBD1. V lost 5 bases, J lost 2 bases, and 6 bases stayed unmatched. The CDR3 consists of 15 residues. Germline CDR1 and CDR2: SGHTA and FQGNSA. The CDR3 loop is CASSPDRSGNQPQHF. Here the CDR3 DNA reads TGTGCCAGCAGCCCGGACAGGTCGGGCAATCAGCCCCAGCATTTT.

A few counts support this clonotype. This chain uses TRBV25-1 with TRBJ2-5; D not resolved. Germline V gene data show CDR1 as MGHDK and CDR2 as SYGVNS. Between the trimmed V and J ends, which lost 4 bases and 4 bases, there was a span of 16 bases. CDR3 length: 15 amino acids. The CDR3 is CASSGSGPLAETQYF. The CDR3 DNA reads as TGTGCCAGCAGTGGTTCGGGCCCCCTCGCAGAGACCCAGTACTTC. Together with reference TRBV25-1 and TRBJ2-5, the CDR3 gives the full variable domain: EADIYQTPRYLVIGTGKKITLECSQTMGHDKMYWYQQDPGMELHLIHYSYGVNSTEKGDLSSESTVSRIRTEHFPLTLESARPSHTSQYLCASSGSGPLAETQYFGPGTRLLVL.

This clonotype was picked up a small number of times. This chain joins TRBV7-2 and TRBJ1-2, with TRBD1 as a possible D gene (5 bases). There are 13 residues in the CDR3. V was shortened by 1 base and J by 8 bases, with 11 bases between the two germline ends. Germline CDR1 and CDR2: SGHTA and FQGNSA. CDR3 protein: CASSLGRAEGYTF. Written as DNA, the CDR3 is TGTGCCAGCAGCTTAGGCAGGGCTGAGGGCTACACCTTC.

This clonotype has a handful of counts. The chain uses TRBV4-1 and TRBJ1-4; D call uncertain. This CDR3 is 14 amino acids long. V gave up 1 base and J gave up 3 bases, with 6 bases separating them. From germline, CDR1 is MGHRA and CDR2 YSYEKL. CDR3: CASSQGVANEKLFF. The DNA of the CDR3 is TGCGCCAGCAGCCAAGGGGTTGCTAATGAAAAACTGTTTTTT.

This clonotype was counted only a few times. The DNA of the CDR3 is TGTGCCAGCAGCTTCTCATTGGGGGGCCACGGGGAGCTGTTTTTT. Translation: CASSFSLGGHGELFF. The genes are TRBV7-8 and TRBJ2-2; D may be TRBD1 or TRBD2 (6 bases each). V lost 3 bases, J lost 7 bases, and 15 bases lay in between. The CDR3 runs to 15 residues. Germline CDR1 and CDR2: SGHVS and FQNEAQ.

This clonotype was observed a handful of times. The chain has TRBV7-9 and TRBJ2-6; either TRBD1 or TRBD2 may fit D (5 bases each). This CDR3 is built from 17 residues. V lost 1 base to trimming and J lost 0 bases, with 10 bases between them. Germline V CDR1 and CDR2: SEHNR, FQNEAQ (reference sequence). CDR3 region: CASSLVTGRSGANVLTF. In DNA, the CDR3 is TGTGCCAGCAGCTTAGTGACGGGACGCTCTGGGGCCAACGTCCTGACTTTC.

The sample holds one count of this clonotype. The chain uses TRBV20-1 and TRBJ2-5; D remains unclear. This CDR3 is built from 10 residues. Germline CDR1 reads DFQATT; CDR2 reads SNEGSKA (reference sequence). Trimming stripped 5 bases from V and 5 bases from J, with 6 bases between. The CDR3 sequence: CSASFETQYF. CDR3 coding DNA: TGCAGTGCTTCATTCGAGACCCAGTACTTC.

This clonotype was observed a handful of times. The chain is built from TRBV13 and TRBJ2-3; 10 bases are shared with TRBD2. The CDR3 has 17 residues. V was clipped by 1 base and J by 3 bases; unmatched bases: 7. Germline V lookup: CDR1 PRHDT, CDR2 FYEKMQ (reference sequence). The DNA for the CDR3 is TGTGCCAGCAGCTTAGTGCCTAGCGGGAGAGTGACAGATACGCAGTATTTT. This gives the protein CASSLVPSGRVTDTQYF. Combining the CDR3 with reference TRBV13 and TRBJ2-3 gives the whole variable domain AAGVIQSPRHLIKEKRETATLKCYPIPRHDTVYWYQQGPGQDPQFLISFYEKMQSDKGSIPDRFSAQQFSDYHSELNMSSLELGDSALYFCASSLVPSGRVTDTQYFGPGTRLTVL.

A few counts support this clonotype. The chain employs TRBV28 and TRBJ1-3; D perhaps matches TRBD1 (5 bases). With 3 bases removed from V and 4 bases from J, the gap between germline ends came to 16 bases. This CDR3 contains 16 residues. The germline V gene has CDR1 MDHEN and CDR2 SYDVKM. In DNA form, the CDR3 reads TGTGCCAGCAGTTTCGGATCGGCAGGGCTCGGAAACACCATATATTTT. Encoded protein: CASSFGSAGLGNTIYF.